The 4 T cell receptor beta chains in this list originate from one sample, sequenced in a study of T cells after posttransplantation cyclophosphamide. Data came from immunoSEQ multiplex PCR; TCRdb stores just in-frame clones and leaves some out. The data contain tens of thousands of clones, roughly 93% of them singletons. The sequenced sample was PBMCs. All receptors come from a woman in her forties or fifties in good health and a related stem cell transplant donor.

The rearrangement uses TRBV28 and TRBJ2-1; 10 bases map to TRBD1. Germline CDR1 and CDR2: MDHEN and SYDVKM. The CDR3 has 15 amino acids. The V gene end was trimmed by 3 bases and the J gene end by 7 bases; junction bases not matched to a gene: 6. CDR3: CASSFRTGGWNEQFF. For the CDR3, the DNA is TGTGCCAGCAGTTTTCGGACAGGGGGTTGGAATGAGCAGTTCTTC.

The chain is built from TRBV7-2 and TRBJ2-3; TRBD1 is a possible D gene (6 bases). This CDR3 has 15 residues. Looked up from germline, CDR1 is SGHTA and CDR2 is FQGNSA. Trimming pared 5 bases from V and 6 bases from J, leaving 18 bases between. Written as DNA, the CDR3 is TGTGCCAGCAGCAACCGGGACACCTGGGGGGATACGCAGTATTTT. This sequence encodes CASSNRDTWGDTQYF.

This chain uses TRBV28 with TRBJ1-1; D is undetermined. CDR1 is MDHEN, CDR2 SYDVKM, per germline. V lost 6 bases to trimming and J lost 4 bases, with 9 bases between them. CDR3 length: 12 residues. The DNA of the CDR3 is TGTGCCAGCAGAGCCCCAATCACTGAAGCTTTCTTT. Protein product: CASRAPITEAFF.

The chain links TRBV7-6 to TRBJ2-3; 8 nucleotides match TRBD2. V lost 5 bases to trimming and J lost 2 bases; unmatched junction nucleotides: 9. Per germline, CDR1 SGHVS and CDR2 FNYEAQ. The CDR3 runs to 16 residues. The chain's CDR3 is CASSPISGGLTDTQYF. CDR3 bases: TGTGCCAGCAGCCCTATAAGCGGGGGACTCACAGATACGCAGTATTTT.